These 15 T cell receptor beta chains share one sample of origin, sequenced in a study of blood T cells in healthy people across ages. The authors ran a second PCR of about 7 to 12 cycles using a sample-barcoded 5' primer and a J-beta primer mix. TCRdb used MiXCR to reprocess the 5' RACE reads, holding one entry per CDR3 protein. The table shows around 970,000 distinct CDR3 sequences, with roughly half occurring only once. Sequencing used blood. Receptor source: a woman between 55 and 75 years old in good health.

The genes are TRBV28 and TRBJ2-4, with D possibly being TRBD1 (5 bases). V was clipped by 3 bases and J by 0 bases, with 18 bases between them. The CDR3 is 18 amino acids. Germline V gives CDR1 MDHEN, CDR2 SYDVKM. The CDR3 loop is CASSLGNLWGAAKNIQYF. DNA for the CDR3: TGTGCCAGCAGTTTGGGGAATCTCTGGGGCGCAGCCAAAAACATTCAGTACTTC.

This clonotype was seen a handful of times. The CDR3: CASSLGRLSGANVLTF. In DNA form, the CDR3 reads TGTGCCAGTAGTTTAGGACGCCTCTCTGGGGCCAACGTCCTGACTTTC. The chain recombines TRBV19 with TRBJ2-6; D call uncertain. Germline V gene data show CDR1 as LNHDA and CDR2 as SQIVND (reference sequence). Trimming stripped 5 bases from V and 0 bases from J, with 11 bases between. The CDR3 sequence is 16 residues long.

This chain links TRBV28 with TRBJ2-4, with D perhaps TRBD2 (6 bases). This CDR3 has 15 residues. The V end was cut by 6 bases, the J end by 0 bases, with 12 bases between. CDR1 and CDR2 (germline): MDHEN, SYDVKM. CDR3: CASSPTGVAKNIQYF. The CDR3 DNA is TGTGCCAGCAGCCCAACGGGGGTAGCCAAAAACATTCAGTACTTC.

The chain recombines TRBV27 with TRBJ2-7; D unresolved. There are 14 residues in the CDR3. V shed 4 bases and J shed 4 bases, with 14 bases lying between them. Germline V gives CDR1 MNHEY, CDR2 SMNVEV (reference sequence). CDR3 coding DNA: TGTGCCAGCAGTTCCTCTATATTCCCTTACGAGCAGTACTTC. The encoded protein is CASSSSIFPYEQYF.

The gene calls are TRBV20-1 and TRBJ2-3; tentative D call: TRBD1 (5 bases). This CDR3 spans 13 amino acids. V was trimmed by 3 bases and J by 4 bases, leaving 11 bases between them. Germline-derived CDR1 and CDR2 are DFQATT and SNEGSKA (reference sequence). The chain's CDR3 is CSARGRVADTQYF. CDR3 in DNA: TGCAGTGCTAGGGGCAGGGTTGCAGATACGCAGTATTTT.

This chain joins TRBV15 and TRBJ2-1; D not certain. The CDR3 runs to 15 residues. V was pared by 0 bases and J by 10 bases, with 16 bases between. CDR1 and CDR2 (germline): LNHNV, YYDKDF (reference sequence). DNA for the CDR3: TGTGCCACCAGCAGAGACGCCACCAGCTCCTACGAGCAGTTCTTC. Translating gives CATSRDATSSYEQFF.

Of note for this clonotype: One junction end does not reproduce the germline sequence, and a read error may be involved. This rearrangement joins TRBV6-6 to TRBJ2-7; TRBD2 matches at 7 bases. The CDR3 totals 15 residues. Per germline, CDR1 MNHNY and CDR2 SVGAGI (reference sequence). DNA for the CDR3: TGTGCCAGCAGCTCTGGGACTACCGGGACCTACGAGCGGTACTTC. Translation gives CASSSGTTGTYERYF.

The sample holds a few counts of this clonotype. The V gene is TRBV28, the J gene TRBJ2-7, with TRBD1 as a possible D gene (6 bases). Germline CDR1 MDHEN, CDR2 SYDVKM. V gave up 2 bases and J gave up 0 bases, with 11 bases separating them. The CDR3 is 15 residues long. CDR3 region: CASSLIAGASYEQYF. Written as DNA, the CDR3 is TGTGCCAGCAGTTTAATAGCAGGGGCCTCCTACGAGCAGTACTTC.

The chain employs TRBV20-1 and TRBJ2-2, with D maybe TRBD2 (5 bases). Germline CDR1 reads DFQATT; CDR2 reads SNEGSKA (reference sequence). This CDR3 has 15 residues. V was trimmed by 2 bases and J by 3 bases, leaving 13 bases between them. DNA of the CDR3: TGCAGTGCTAGAAACCCTACTAGGGACACCGGGGAGCTGTTTTTT. Its translation: CSARNPTRDTGELFF.

The chain employs TRBV7-2 and TRBJ2-5, with D perhaps matching TRBD2 (6 bases). Trimming took off 1 base at V and 5 bases at J, with 14 bases between the two ends. Germline V CDR1 and CDR2: SGHTA, FQGNSA. The CDR3 has 15 residues. The CDR3 is CASSLVLGRRETQYF. For the CDR3, the DNA is TGTGCCAGCAGCTTAGTCCTGGGGAGGAGGGAGACCCAGTACTTC.

The rearrangement links TRBV29-1 to TRBJ2-1, with TRBD2 identical over 11 bases. This CDR3 comprises 21 residues. The V and J ends lost 4 bases and 1 base, in that order; junction bases with no gene match: 21. Germline V gene sequence: CDR1 SQVTM, CDR2 ANQGSEA. CDR3 sequence: CSVGVPPTSGKVLRSYNEQFF. The CDR3 bases are TGCAGCGTTGGAGTCCCCCCGACTAGCGGGAAAGTACTAAGGTCCTACAATGAGCAGTTCTTC.

The chain employs TRBV7-9 and TRBJ2-1; 14 positions match TRBD2. The CDR3 length is 19 residues. The germline V gene has CDR1 SEHNR and CDR2 FQNEAQ (reference sequence). V was clipped by 4 bases and J by 4 bases; unmatched bases: 12. The CDR3 bases are TGTGCCAGCAGCTCCCCGGGACTAGCGGGAGCGCCCCATTACAATGAGCAGTTCTTC. Encoded protein: CASSSPGLAGAPHYNEQFF.

This clonotype showed up just a few times. V usage is TRBV20-1 and J usage is TRBJ2-7, with 8 bases aligning to TRBD2. There are 15 residues in the CDR3. V lost 5 bases and J lost 2; bases outside the gene matches: 11. Germline V lookup: CDR1 DFQATT, CDR2 SNEGSKA (reference sequence). Here the CDR3 reads CSAPAITSGTYEQYF. CDR3 bases: TGCAGTGCTCCGGCTATTACTAGCGGAACCTACGAGCAGTACTTC.

About this clonotype itself: This could be a read error, since a much larger clone is one nucleotide away. V gene TRBV29-1 combines with J gene TRBJ2-5, with D perhaps matching TRBD1 (6 bases). The germline V gene encodes CDR1 SQVTM and CDR2 ANQGSEA. The V gene lost 2 bases and the J gene lost 5 bases, with 6 bases spanning the gap. The CDR3 runs to 11 residues. The CDR3 here is CSVEQGETQYF. In DNA, the CDR3 is TGCAGCGTTGAACAGGGGGAGACCCAGTACTTC.

The chain joins TRBV5-1 to TRBJ2-1, with 7 bases that match TRBD2. The junction had 9 bases not matched to a gene; V was cut back by 6 bases and J by 3 bases. The CDR3 totals 15 residues. Germline assignment: CDR1 SGHRS and CDR2 YFSETQ. The CDR3 sequence is CASTPAPSGYNEQFF. In DNA, the CDR3 is TGCGCCAGCACTCCAGCCCCTAGCGGCTACAATGAGCAGTTCTTC.